Sequencing of this TCR beta chain was carried out in a study of glioma-infiltrating T cells after dendritic cell vaccination. Germline loops: CDR1 SGHAT, CDR2 FQDESV (reference sequence). CDR3 length: 14 residues. V lost 3 bases and J 6 bases, leaving 14 bases between the germline ends. The data were produced by immunoSEQ multiplex PCR, yet TCRdb's version contains in-frame clones alone and is incomplete. Seen here are under 130,000 clones, roughly 79% observed once, and the top ten hold roughly 12%. The genes are TRBV11-1 and TRBJ1-1; TRBD1 might be the D (5 bases). This TCR came from a human donor with glioblastoma. The source material was blood, sampled before dendritic cell vaccination. CDR3 amino acids: CASSFDGGDPEAFF. CDR3 DNA: TGTGCCAGCAGCTTTGACGGGGGGGACCCTGAAGCTTTCTTT.